This T cell receptor (beta chain) was sequenced during a study of T cells in women clearing cervical HPV infection. About this clone itself: No antigen is known for it. The CDR3 goes on 3 residues after the read ends, and that part is filled in from the germline J gene.

CDR1 and CDR2 (germline): MNHNS, SASEGT. V was clipped by 2 bases and J by 6 bases; unmatched bases: 7. CDR3 size: 16 residues. The protocol was immunoSEQ multiplex PCR, while the TCRdb copy is restricted to in-frame clones and leaves out a portion. This sample carries approximately 24,000 clones, with 5.4% going to the ten biggest clones. Study-level points and caveats: Cases and controls were distinguished at AUC about 0.8 by richness and V genes.

The chain recombines TRBV6-1 with TRBJ2-3, with 11 bases aligning to TRBD2. This TCR was recovered from a woman between 18 and 69 years old with a cervical HPV16 infection that either progressed to CIN3+ or cleared (not recorded which). Sequenced: blood buffy coat. The DNA read from the CDR3 is TGTGCCAGCAGTGAACTAGCGGGAGGCCGTCGGGATACG. This translates into CASSELAGGRRDT. The complete CDR3 protein is CASSELAGGRRDTQYF.